Included here is one TCR beta chain sequence, with context. Its matching antigen is unknown. This CDR3 spans 16 amino acids. Trimming shortened V by 1 base and J by 7 bases, and 19 bases separated the two germline ends. CDR1 is LNHNV, CDR2 YYDKDF, per germline (reference sequence). This sample is part of a study of cytomegalovirus exposure and HLA in healthy donors. Study conclusions and caveats: Later analysis indicated greater clonal expansion among HLA-associated TCR beta chains than among equally common other chains. Prior analysis indicated that the majority of TCR beta V segments exhibited productivity approximately 90% or approximately 30% of the time.

The PCR employed 60 Vbeta primers together with 13 Jbeta primers. Assay: immunoSEQ multiplex PCR; the TCRdb copy retains only in-frame clones and omits some. The listing records around 70,000 clones. The genes are TRBV15 and TRBJ1-1, with no clear D. Sequenced: PBMCs. The clonotype comes from a female donor in good health and CMV-seropositive. The CDR3 loop reads CATSRAKDILIREAFF. The CDR3 DNA is TGTGCCACCAGCAGAGCCAAAGACATCTTAATCCGTGAAGCTTTCTTT.